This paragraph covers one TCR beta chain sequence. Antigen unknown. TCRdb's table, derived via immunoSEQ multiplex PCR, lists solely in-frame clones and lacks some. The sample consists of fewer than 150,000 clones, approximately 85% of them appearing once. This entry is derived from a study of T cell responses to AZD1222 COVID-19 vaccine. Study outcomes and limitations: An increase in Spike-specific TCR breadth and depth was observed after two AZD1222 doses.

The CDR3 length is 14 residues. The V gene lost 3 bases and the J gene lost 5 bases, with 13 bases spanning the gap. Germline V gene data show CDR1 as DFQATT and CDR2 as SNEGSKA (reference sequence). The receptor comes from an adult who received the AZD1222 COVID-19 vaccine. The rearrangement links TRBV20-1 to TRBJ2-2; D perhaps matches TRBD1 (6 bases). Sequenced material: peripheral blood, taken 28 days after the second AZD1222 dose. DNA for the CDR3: TGCAGTGCTAGTCAGGGGTTAGGGACCGGGGAGCTGTTTTTT. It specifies CSASQGLGTGELFF.